The 23 T cell receptor beta chains below all came from one sample that was sequenced in a study of T cell repertoires in cytomegalovirus infection. One entry per CDR3 protein, called by TCRdb with MiXCR from the reads. The sample shows 200,000 to 300,000 distinct CDR3 sequences, over 8% of them seen only once. The source material was PBMCs. These receptors all stem from a human donor in good health (CMV status not recorded). Some clones in this sample may be carry-over from other donors' samples.

This clonotype came up a few times. This sequence joins TRBV29-1 and TRBJ2-1; D may be TRBD2 (6 bases). This CDR3 is built from 14 residues. The germline V gene encodes CDR1 SQVTM and CDR2 ANQGSEA. Trimming left V 4 bases short and J 0 bases short, with 10 bases between. CDR3: CSVGGVSSYNEQFF. CDR3 nucleotides: TGCAGCGTTGGGGGGGTTAGCTCCTACAATGAGCAGTTCTTC.

Only a few counts were recorded for this clonotype. The rearrangement joins TRBV4-1 to TRBJ1-2, with a weak D call TRBD1 (5 bases). The germline V and J ends were trimmed by 0 bases and 3 bases, with 11 bases remaining between them. The CDR3 length is 15 residues. Germline V gives CDR1 MGHRA, CDR2 YSYEKL. In DNA form, the CDR3 reads TGCGCCAGCAGCCAAGAATCTAGGGGCTACTATGGCTACACCTTC. Amino acids: CASSQESRGYYGYTF.

This clonotype was seen repeatedly, ten times or more. The chain carries TRBV7-8 and TRBJ1-6, with TRBD1 matching 10 bases. The CDR3 is made up of 15 amino acids. Germline V CDR1 and CDR2: SGHVS, FQNEAQ. V lost 5 bases to trimming and J lost 7 bases; unmatched junction nucleotides: 5. CDR3: CASSHGTGVNSPLHF. In DNA form, the CDR3 reads TGTGCCAGCAGCCACGGGACAGGGGTGAATTCACCCCTCCACTTT.

This clonotype was seen repeatedly, ten times or more. The gene calls are TRBV7-3 and TRBJ1-1, with 10 bases fitting TRBD1. J lost 0 bases, V lost 3 bases, and 4 bases had no gene match. The germline gives CDR1 SGHTA, CDR2 FQGTGA. The CDR3 is 16 amino acids. CDR3 DNA sequence: TGTGCCAGCAGCTTCGGGACAGGGGTTCTGAACACTGAAGCTTTCTTT. As protein: CASSFGTGVLNTEAFF.

This clonotype has at least ten counts. This chain connects TRBV5-4 to TRBJ1-2; 7 bases map to TRBD1. V dropped 4 bases and J dropped 3; count of bases not matched to a gene: 9. The V gene's germline CDR1 is SGHNT and CDR2 YYREEE (reference sequence). The CDR3 is made up of 15 amino acids. CDR3: CASSRTPDRDYGYTF. The DNA of the CDR3 is TGTGCCAGCAGCCGGACCCCAGACAGGGACTATGGCTACACCTTC.

The chain couples TRBV7-8 to TRBJ1-1, with D maybe TRBD1 (6 bases). Per the germline V gene, CDR1 is SGHVS and CDR2 is FQNEAQ. This CDR3 has 14 amino acids. V was cut by 5 bases and J by 12 bases, with 22 bases left in between. CDR3 sequence: CASSPRRGAFYTFF. For the CDR3, the DNA is TGTGCCAGCAGCCCCCGCAGGGGCGCCTTTTATACTTTCTTT.

This clonotype has ten or more counts. DNA of the CDR3: TGTGCCAGCAGCTTAGCAGGGGCCAATGAGCAGTTCTTC. As protein: CASSLAGANEQFF. The chain couples TRBV7-2 to TRBJ2-1, with D possibly matching TRBD1 (5 bases). This CDR3 spans 13 amino acids. The germline V and J ends were trimmed by 0 bases and 6 bases, with 6 bases remaining between them. The germline V gene has CDR1 SGHTA and CDR2 FQGNSA.

This clonotype was counted ten times or more. The chain joins TRBV6-2 or TRBV6-3 to TRBJ2-3; unclear D gene. The V end was cut by 2 bases, the J end by 1 base, with 19 bases between. The germline gives CDR1 MNHEY, CDR2 SVGEGT. The CDR3 spans 18 residues. The CDR3 loop reads CASSYGYGRGRGTDTQYF. The CDR3 bases are TGTGCCAGCAGTTACGGCTACGGACGAGGACGGGGCACAGATACGCAGTATTTT.

The V call is TRBV20-1, the J call TRBJ1-6, with a weak D call TRBD1 (6 bases). Germline CDR1 and CDR2: DFQATT and SNEGSKA (reference sequence). V shed 4 bases and J shed 8 bases, with 21 bases lying between them. This CDR3 region has 16 residues. CDR3 bases: TGCAGTGCTACCAGACAGGTCCTCAAAATCGATTCACCCCTCCACTTT. It codes for CSATRQVLKIDSPLHF.

The chain is built from TRBV7-2 and TRBJ2-7, with D unclear. The CDR3 length is 15 residues. Germline assignment: CDR1 SGHTA and CDR2 FQGNSA. V lost 3 bases and J lost 0, with 12 bases in between. CDR3 DNA sequence: TGTGCCAGCAGCTTTCCGGACGGAAGCTCCTACGAGCAGTACTTC. As protein: CASSFPDGSSYEQYF.

On this clonotype: Possible read error: a much larger clone is one base away. This chain connects TRBV7-6 to TRBJ1-4; no clear D. The germline gives CDR1 SGHVS, CDR2 FNYEAQ. The V end was cut by 11 bases, the J end by 4 bases, with 14 bases between. The CDR3 consists of 13 residues. CDR3 sequence: CAGKPDLNEKLFF. DNA for the CDR3: TGTGCCGGCAAACCGGACCTTAATGAAAAACTGTTTTTT.

This clonotype has more than one count but fewer than ten. The chain has TRBV28 and TRBJ2-5; TRBD1 agrees at 8 bases. With 6 bases clipped from V and 7 bases from J, the junction kept 13 bases outside the gene matches. Germline CDR1 reads MDHEN; CDR2 reads SYDVKM. This CDR3 contains 15 residues. Here the CDR3 reads CASSSPGTGTRTQYF. Written as DNA, the CDR3 is TGTGCCAGCAGCTCTCCCGGGACAGGCACGCGGACCCAGTACTTC.

The V gene is TRBV12-3 or TRBV12-4, the J gene TRBJ2-1; tentative D call: TRBD2 (6 bases). This CDR3 has 15 amino acids. Trimming took 3 bases from V and 3 from J, leaving 12 bases between them. CDR3 residues: CASSFPLARYNEQFF. CDR3 in DNA: TGTGCCAGCAGTTTCCCCCTAGCGCGCTACAATGAGCAGTTCTTC.

The table lists this clonotype with many counts. The gene calls are TRBV7-2 and TRBJ2-7, with TRBD1 matching over 8 bases. CDR1 and CDR2 (germline): SGHTA, FQGNSA. The CDR3 contains 14 residues. The J segment lost 3 bases and the V segment lost 3 bases, leaving 4 bases of the junction unmatched. In nucleotides, the CDR3 is TGTGCCAGCAGCTTCGGGACAGGACTCTACGAGCAGTACTTC. Protein product: CASSFGTGLYEQYF.

This clonotype was recorded many times. The rearrangement joins TRBV7-2 to TRBJ2-5; D possibly corresponds to TRBD2 (6 bases). Trimming removed 5 bases from V and 2 bases from J, with 21 bases in between. This CDR3 is built from 17 residues. Germline V gives CDR1 SGHTA, CDR2 FQGNSA. The CDR3 region is CASSPPVWVAEQETQYF. The CDR3 nucleotides are TGTGCCAGCAGCCCCCCGGTTTGGGTAGCGGAGCAAGAGACCCAGTACTTC.

This clonotype was seen many times. J is TRBJ1-1 and V is TRBV12-3 or TRBV12-4; 7 bases are a match to TRBD1. V dropped 8 bases and J dropped 2; count of bases not matched to a gene: 5. The length of the CDR3 is 13 residues. The DNA of the CDR3 is TGTGCCAGCGGGGACAGACTAAACACTGAAGCTTTCTTT. Encoded protein: CASGDRLNTEAFF.

The sample holds many counts of this clonotype. V usage is TRBV7-2 and J usage is TRBJ1-5, with D possibly TRBD1 on 5 matching bases. Germline V CDR1 and CDR2: SGHTA, FQGNSA. Trimming took off 0 bases at V and 4 bases at J, with 10 bases between the two ends. This CDR3 is 15 amino acids long. The CDR3 loop reads CASSLAGGANQPQHF. CDR3 DNA sequence: TGTGCCAGCAGCTTAGCGGGGGGAGCGAATCAGCCCCAGCATTTT.

In its sample, this clonotype was seen many times. The rearrangement links TRBV5-5 to TRBJ2-3, with unresolved D. Germline lookup yields CDR1 SGHKS and CDR2 YYEKEE (reference sequence). The V end lost 0 bases, the J end lost 4 bases, and 18 bases lay between the germline ends. The CDR3 runs to 17 residues. The CDR3 loop is CASSLAVNPPWADTQYF. The CDR3 nucleotides are TGTGCCAGCAGCTTGGCCGTCAATCCCCCGTGGGCAGATACGCAGTATTTT.

This clonotype was found a few times. The CDR3 reads CASSFGTGGPYGYTF. DNA of the CDR3: TGTGCCAGCAGCTTTGGGACAGGGGGTCCCTACGGCTACACCTTC. The V call is TRBV7-2, the J call TRBJ1-2; TRBD1 agrees at 11 bases. This CDR3 spans 15 amino acids. Germline V gene data show CDR1 as SGHTA and CDR2 as FQGNSA. The V gene end was trimmed by 3 bases and the J gene end by 8 bases; junction bases not matched to a gene: 8.

This clonotype was observed many times. V gene TRBV3-1 combines with J gene TRBJ1-1; D is unresolved. V was trimmed by 1 base and J by 7 bases, leaving 13 bases between them. Germline CDR1 reads LGHDT; CDR2 reads YNNKEL (reference sequence). The CDR3 spans 14 residues. The CDR3 spells CASSQGLRAGEAFF. The CDR3 coding sequence is TGTGCCAGCAGCCAAGGTTTGAGGGCAGGTGAAGCTTTCTTT.

The rearrangement links TRBV20-1 to TRBJ2-4; the D is unclear. V dropped 7 bases and J dropped 0 bases, with 13 bases sitting between them. The germline CDR1 and CDR2 sequences are DFQATT and SNEGSKA (reference sequence). The CDR3 covers 14 residues. The DNA of the CDR3 is TGCAGTGGCTTAGACATGTTAGCCAAAAACATTCAGTACTTC. Translation gives CSGLDMLAKNIQYF.

This clonotype was found many times. This chain connects TRBV7-2 to TRBJ2-7, with 9 positions matching TRBD2. The CDR3 has 16 amino acids. CDR1 SGHTA and CDR2 FQGNSA come from the germline V gene. Trimming took 0 bases from V and 7 from J; bases not matched to a gene: 10. The CDR3 bases are TGTGCCAGCAGCTTAGCGCCAATAGCGGGAGTAAGGGAGCAGTACTTC. The encoded protein is CASSLAPIAGVREQYF.

The CDR3 spells CASSYGGRTDTQYF. CDR3 nucleotide sequence: TGTGCCAGCAGTTACGGGGGTCGTACAGATACGCAGTATTTT. The chain recombines TRBV28 with TRBJ2-3; D might be TRBD2 (6 bases). Trimming took 4 bases from V and 3 from J, leaving 11 bases between them. The V gene's germline CDR1 is MDHEN and CDR2 SYDVKM. There are 14 residues in the CDR3.